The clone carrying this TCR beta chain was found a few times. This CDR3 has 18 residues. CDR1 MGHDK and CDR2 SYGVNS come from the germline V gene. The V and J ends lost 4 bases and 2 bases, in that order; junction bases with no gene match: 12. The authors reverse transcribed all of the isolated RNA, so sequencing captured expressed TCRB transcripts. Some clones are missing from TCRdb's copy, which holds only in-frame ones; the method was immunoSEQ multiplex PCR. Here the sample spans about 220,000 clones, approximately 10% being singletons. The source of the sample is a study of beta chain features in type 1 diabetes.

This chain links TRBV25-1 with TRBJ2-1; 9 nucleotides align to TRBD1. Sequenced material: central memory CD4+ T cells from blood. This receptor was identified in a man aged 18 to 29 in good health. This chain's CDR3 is CASSARNPGTGTYNEQFF. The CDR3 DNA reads TGTGCCAGCAGTGCCAGAAACCCCGGGACAGGGACCTACAATGAGCAGTTCTTC.